Each of the 12 T cell receptor beta chains below was sequenced from the same sample in a study of blood T cell repertoires in COVID-19 (dated by TCRdb to 2019 to 2021). The library was prepared using the immunoSEQ multiplex PCR assay. TCRdb stores this immuneACCESS table with in-frame sequences only. Part of the clones is absent; in the studies checked, under half of the shortfall reflects unresolved V genes, and no reason is known for the rest. The sample table lists 200,000 to 300,000 clones, 84% of them with a count of one. Of the sample, 4% falls within the top ten clones. The sample taken for sequencing was peripheral blood. The receptor source for this set is a man aged 50-59 years with acute or convalescent COVID-19.

This chain connects TRBV27 to TRBJ2-6; weak D call: TRBD1 (6 bases). CDR3 size: 17 residues. The V gene's germline CDR1 is MNHEY and CDR2 SMNVEV (reference sequence). The germline V and J ends were trimmed by 3 bases and 0 bases, with 12 bases remaining between them. The CDR3 bases are TGTGCCAGCAGTTTTTCTTGGGACAACTCTGGGGCCAACGTCCTGACTTTC. It encodes CASSFSWDNSGANVLTF.

CDR3 amino acids: CASSVAGSGSSTDTQYF. DNA of the CDR3: TGTGCCAGCAGCGTAGCCGGGAGCGGTTCTAGCACAGATACGCAGTATTTT. This rearrangement joins TRBV9 to TRBJ2-3; D may be TRBD2 (6 bases). Germline loops: CDR1 SGDLS, CDR2 YYNGEE. V gave up 0 bases and J gave up 0 bases, with 14 bases separating them. This CDR3 spans 17 amino acids.

The rearrangement links TRBV18 to TRBJ2-2, with D tentatively TRBD2 (6 bases). The CDR3 is 16 amino acids. CDR1 KGHSH and CDR2 LQKENI come from the germline V gene. The V end lost 3 bases, the J end lost 0 bases, and 11 bases lay between the germline ends. The CDR3 coding sequence is TGTGCCAGCTCACCTAGCGGCGGAACGAACACCGGGGAGCTGTTTTTT. It codes for CASSPSGGTNTGELFF.

The rearrangement joins TRBV6-5 to TRBJ2-7; 8 positions agree with TRBD1. Trimming cost V 5 bases and J 0 bases; bases outside gene matches: 3. Germline V gives CDR1 MNHEY, CDR2 SVGAGI. The CDR3 has 14 residues. CDR3 coding DNA: TGTGCCAGCAGTCGGACAGGGAGCTCCTACGAGCAGTACTTC. Translation: CASSRTGSSYEQYF.

The genes are TRBV6-5 and TRBJ1-1, with D possibly TRBD1 on 6 matching bases. The V and J ends lost 4 bases and 4 bases respectively, with 13 bases between them. Germline-derived CDR1 and CDR2 are MNHEY and SVGAGI. The CDR3 sequence is 14 residues long. The CDR3 here is CASSSTGKGTEAFF. The CDR3 nucleotides are TGTGCCAGCAGTTCCACAGGGAAAGGCACTGAAGCTTTCTTT.

The chain couples TRBV3-1 (or the pseudogene TRBV3-2) to TRBJ2-7, with 8 bases aligning to TRBD1. CDR3 length equals 17 residues. In germline, CDR1 is LGHDT, CDR2 YNNKEL (reference sequence). V shed 6 bases and J 7 bases; nucleotides not matched to a gene: 20. CDR3: CASRHHGQGALFGEQYF. DNA for the CDR3: TGTGCCAGCAGACACCACGGGCAGGGGGCTTTATTTGGAGAGCAGTACTTC.

Here the CDR3 reads CASRRGLFLFF. DNA of the CDR3: TGTGCCAGCAGACGAGGACTTTTTCTCTTCTTC. The chain couples TRBV12-3 or TRBV12-4 to TRBJ2-1, with D possibly being TRBD2 (5 bases). The CDR3 consists of 11 residues. V lost 6 bases and J 16 bases, leaving 16 bases between the germline ends.

This sequence joins TRBV7-3 and TRBJ2-3, with 8 nucleotides matching TRBD2. V was clipped by 4 bases and J by 0 bases; unmatched bases: 15. The germline V gene encodes CDR1 SGHTA and CDR2 FQGTGA. The CDR3 length is 19 residues. The CDR3 loop is CASSSVRASGLTSTDTQYF. The CDR3 nucleotides read TGTGCCAGCAGCTCCGTCAGGGCTAGCGGGCTTACCAGCACAGATACGCAGTATTTT.

This clone was picked up one time. The rearrangement links TRBV6-5 to TRBJ1-5, with 8 bases aligning to TRBD1. The germline V gene has CDR1 MNHEY and CDR2 SVGAGI. The V and J ends lost 7 bases and 1 base, in that order; junction bases with no gene match: 6. The CDR3 runs 15 residues. CDR3 loop: CASIRQGMSNQPQHF. DNA of the CDR3: TGTGCCAGCATCCGACAGGGGATGAGCAATCAGCCCCAGCATTTT.

The chain employs TRBV5-1 and TRBJ1-6, with TRBD1 as a possible D gene (6 bases). V dropped 0 bases and J dropped 14 bases, with 21 bases sitting between them. The CDR3 extends over 16 amino acids. Per the germline V gene, CDR1 is SGHRS and CDR2 is YFSETQ. CDR3 in DNA: TGCGCCAGCAGCTTGGAGGCAGGGGCCCTGAGTGTAGCCCTCCACTTT. The encoded protein is CASSLEAGALSVALHF.

This clone has a count of ten or more. The chain has TRBV15 and TRBJ1-4; 7 bases fit TRBD1. With V trimmed by 10 bases and J by 12 bases, 2 bases remained unmatched. In germline, CDR1 is LNHNV, CDR2 YYDKDF (reference sequence). The CDR3 is 9 amino acids. The CDR3 protein is CARQGELFF. The CDR3 nucleotides are TGTGCCAGGCAGGGGGAACTGTTTTTT. Filled out from reference TRBV15 and TRBJ1-4, the complete variable domain reads DAMVIQNPRYQVTQFGKPVTLSCSQTLNHNVMYWYQQKSSQAPKLLFHYYDKDFNNEADTPDNFQSRRPNTSFCFLDIRSPGLGDTAMYLCARQGELFFGSGTQLSVL.

The chain recombines TRBV7-2 with TRBJ2-7, with 15 bases fitting TRBD2. Unmatched junction bases numbered 14, after V lost 4 bases and J lost 4 bases. Germline CDR1 SGHTA, CDR2 FQGNSA. CDR3 length equals 19 residues. CDR3 nucleotides: TGTGCCAGCAGCTCTAGGACTAGCGGGGGGGCCTGGTTTAGGTACGAGCAGTACTTC. Translated, it gives CASSSRTSGGAWFRYEQYF.